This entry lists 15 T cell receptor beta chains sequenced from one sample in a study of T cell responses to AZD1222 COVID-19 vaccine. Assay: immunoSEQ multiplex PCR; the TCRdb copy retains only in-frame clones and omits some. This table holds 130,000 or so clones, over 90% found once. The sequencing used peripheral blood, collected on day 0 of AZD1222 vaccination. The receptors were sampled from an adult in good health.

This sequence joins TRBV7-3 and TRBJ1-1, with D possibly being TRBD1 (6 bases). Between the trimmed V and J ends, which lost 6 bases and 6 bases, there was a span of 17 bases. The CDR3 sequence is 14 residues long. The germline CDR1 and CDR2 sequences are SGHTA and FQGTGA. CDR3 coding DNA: TGTGCCAGCAGTGATCTACAGGGACCCCCTGAAGCTTTCTTT. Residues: CASSDLQGPPEAFF.

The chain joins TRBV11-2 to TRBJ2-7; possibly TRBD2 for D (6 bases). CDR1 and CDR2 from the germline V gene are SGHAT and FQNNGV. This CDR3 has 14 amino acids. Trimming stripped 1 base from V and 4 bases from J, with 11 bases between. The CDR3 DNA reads TGTGCCAGCAGCTTAGGCGGAGGGGAGTACGAGCAGTACTTC. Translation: CASSLGGGEYEQYF.

This CDR3 reads CASSQNGSTYGYTF. The CDR3 nucleotides are TGCGCCAGCAGTCAAAACGGAAGTACCTATGGCTACACCTTC. The rearrangement uses TRBV23-1 and TRBJ1-2; unclear D gene. TRBV23-1 is classed as an ORF, of uncertain function. Trimming stripped 2 bases from V and 4 bases from J, with 11 bases between. The CDR3 covers 14 residues.

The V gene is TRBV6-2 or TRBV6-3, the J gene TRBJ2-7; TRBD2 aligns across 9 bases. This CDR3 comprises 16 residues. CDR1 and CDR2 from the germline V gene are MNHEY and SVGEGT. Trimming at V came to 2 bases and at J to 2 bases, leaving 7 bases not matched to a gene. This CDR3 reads CASSYPIAGVTYEQYF. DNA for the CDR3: TGTGCCAGCAGTTACCCTATAGCGGGGGTGACCTACGAGCAGTACTTC.

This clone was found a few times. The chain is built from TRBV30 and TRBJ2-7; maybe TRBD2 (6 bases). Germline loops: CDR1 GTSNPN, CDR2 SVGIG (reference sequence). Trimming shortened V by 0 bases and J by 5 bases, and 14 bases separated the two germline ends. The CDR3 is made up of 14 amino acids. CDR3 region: CAWSVGGTHHEQYF. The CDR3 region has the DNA TGTGCCTGGAGTGTTGGGGGGACCCATCACGAGCAGTACTTC.

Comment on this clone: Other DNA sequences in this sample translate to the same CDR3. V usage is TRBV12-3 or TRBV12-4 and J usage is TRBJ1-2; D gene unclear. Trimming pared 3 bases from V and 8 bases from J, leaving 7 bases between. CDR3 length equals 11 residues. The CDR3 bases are TGTGCCAGCAGTTTGGGTCAGGGCTACACCTTC. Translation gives CASSLGQGYTF.

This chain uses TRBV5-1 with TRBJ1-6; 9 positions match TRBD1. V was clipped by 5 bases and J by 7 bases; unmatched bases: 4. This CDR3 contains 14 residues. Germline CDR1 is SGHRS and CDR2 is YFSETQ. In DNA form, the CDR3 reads TGCGCCAGCAGTAGGGACAGGGCGAATTCACCCCTCCACTTT. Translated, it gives CASSRDRANSPLHF.

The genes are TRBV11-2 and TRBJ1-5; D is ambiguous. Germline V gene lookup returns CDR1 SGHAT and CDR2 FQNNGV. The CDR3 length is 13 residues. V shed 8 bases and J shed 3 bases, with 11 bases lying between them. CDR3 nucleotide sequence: TGTGCCAGCTCTTTAGAGAACAATCAGCCCCAGCATTTT. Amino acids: CASSLENNQPQHF.

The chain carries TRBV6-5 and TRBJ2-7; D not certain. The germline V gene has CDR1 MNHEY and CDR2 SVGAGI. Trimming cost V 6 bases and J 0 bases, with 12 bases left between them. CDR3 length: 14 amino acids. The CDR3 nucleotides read TGTGCCAGCAGGGTGGGCCCGAGCTCCTACGAGCAGTACTTC. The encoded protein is CASRVGPSSYEQYF.

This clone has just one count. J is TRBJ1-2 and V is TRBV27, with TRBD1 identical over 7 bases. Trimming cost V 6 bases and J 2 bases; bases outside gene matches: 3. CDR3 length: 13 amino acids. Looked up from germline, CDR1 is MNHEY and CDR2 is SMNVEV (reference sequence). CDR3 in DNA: TGTGCCAGCAGCCAGGGACAGAACTATGGCTACACCTTC. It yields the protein CASSQGQNYGYTF.

The CDR3, as DNA: TGTGCCAGCAGCCTCGGACAGGGAGATCAGCCCCAGCATTTT. Protein sequence: CASSLGQGDQPQHF. The gene calls are TRBV28 and TRBJ1-5; 8 bases fit TRBD1. From germline, CDR1 is MDHEN and CDR2 SYDVKM. The CDR3 covers 14 residues. With V trimmed by 6 bases and J by 5 bases, 6 bases remained unmatched.

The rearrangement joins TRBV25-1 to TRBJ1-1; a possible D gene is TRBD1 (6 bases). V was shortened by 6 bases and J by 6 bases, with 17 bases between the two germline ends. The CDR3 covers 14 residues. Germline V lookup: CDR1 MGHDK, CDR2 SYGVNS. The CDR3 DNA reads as TGTGCCAGCAGACCAGGGGAGGGTAAAGCTGAAGCTTTCTTT. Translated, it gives CASRPGEGKAEAFF.

The CDR3 is CASSVGLAGGPGNEQFF. In nucleotides, the CDR3 is TGTGCCAGCAGCGTAGGGCTAGCGGGGGGGCCTGGGAATGAGCAGTTCTTC. J is TRBJ2-1 and V is TRBV9, with 12 nucleotides matching TRBD2. Germline V gene data show CDR1 as SGDLS and CDR2 as YYNGEE. The CDR3 contains 17 residues. The trim removed 0 bases at V and 7 bases at J, leaving 8 bases unmatched.

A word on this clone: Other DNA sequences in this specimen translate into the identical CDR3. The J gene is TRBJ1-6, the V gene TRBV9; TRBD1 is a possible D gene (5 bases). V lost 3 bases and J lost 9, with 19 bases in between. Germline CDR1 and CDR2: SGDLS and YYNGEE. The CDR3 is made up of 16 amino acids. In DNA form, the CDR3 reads TGTGCCAGCAGCGAGCAGCCAGGCAACCAGGGTTCACCCCTCCACTTT. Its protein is CASSEQPGNQGSPLHF.

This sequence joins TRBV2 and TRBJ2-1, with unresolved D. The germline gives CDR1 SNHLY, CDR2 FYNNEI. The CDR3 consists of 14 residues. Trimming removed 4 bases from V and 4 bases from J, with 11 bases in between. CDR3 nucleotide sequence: TGTGCCAGCAGTGGCGGAACCCCTTACAATGAGCAGTTCTTC. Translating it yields CASSGGTPYNEQFF.